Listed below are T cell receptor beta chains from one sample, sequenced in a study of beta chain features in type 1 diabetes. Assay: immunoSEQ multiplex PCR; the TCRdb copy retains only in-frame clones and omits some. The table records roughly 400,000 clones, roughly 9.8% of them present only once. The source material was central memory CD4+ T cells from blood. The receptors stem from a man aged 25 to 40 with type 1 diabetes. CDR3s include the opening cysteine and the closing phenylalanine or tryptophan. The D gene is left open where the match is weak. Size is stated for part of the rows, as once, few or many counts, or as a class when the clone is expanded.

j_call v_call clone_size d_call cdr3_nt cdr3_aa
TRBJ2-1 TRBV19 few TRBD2 TGTGCCAGTAGTATAGTATGGCTAGCGGACAATGAGCAGTTCTTC CASSIVWLADNEQFF
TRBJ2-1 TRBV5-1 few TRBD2 TGCGCCAGCAGCGCCCAACTAGCGGGAGGACCAAATGAGCAGTTCTTC CASSAQLAGGPNEQFF
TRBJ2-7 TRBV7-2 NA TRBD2 TGTGCCAGCAGCACCGGGACTAGCGCCTCCTACGAGCAGTACTTC CASSTGTSASYEQYF
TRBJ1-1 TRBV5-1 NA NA TGCGCCAGCAGCTACGGGAGTAACACTGAAGCTTTCTTT CASSYGSNTEAFF
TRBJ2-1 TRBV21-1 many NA TGTGCCAGGGGATCTCCGGCGCATGAGCAGTTCTTC CARGSPAHEQFF
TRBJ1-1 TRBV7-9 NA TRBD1 TGTGCCAGCAGCTTAATGGCAGGGGGCACTGAAGCTTTCTTT CASSLMAGGTEAFF
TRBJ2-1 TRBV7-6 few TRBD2 TGTGCCAGCAGCCGAACGGAGCGGGACGGAGTTTATAATGAGCAGTTCTTC CASSRTERDGVYNEQFF
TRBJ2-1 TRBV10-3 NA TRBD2 TGTGCCATCAGCGGTCCGCAGGGGCGAGCTAGCGGGACCTACAATGAGCAGTTCTTC CAISGPQGRASGTYNEQFF
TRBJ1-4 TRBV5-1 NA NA TGCGCCAGCAGCTGGGGGACGGCTAATGAAAAACTGTTTTTT CASSWGTANEKLFF
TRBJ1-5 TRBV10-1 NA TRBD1 TGCGCCAGCAGTGAAGGGGCAGGGGGGGATCAGCCCCAGCATTTT CASSEGAGGDQPQHF
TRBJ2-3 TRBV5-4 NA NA TGTGCCAGCAGCCTACGCACAGATACGCAGTATTTT CASSLRTDTQYF
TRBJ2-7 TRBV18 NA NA TGTGCCAGCTCGCTCGGGAGTTCTACCTACGAGCAGTACTTC CASSLGSSTYEQYF
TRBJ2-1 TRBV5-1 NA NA TGCGCCAGCAGCTCGAATGATGGTCCTACCTACAATGAGCAGTTCTTC CASSSNDGPTYNEQFF